Listed here are 7 T cell receptor beta chains from one sample, sequenced in a study of shared clonotypes between healthy human individuals. Assay: immunoSEQ multiplex PCR; the TCRdb copy retains only in-frame clones and omits some. The sample records around 600,000 clones, around 95% being singletons. As defined, naive CD8 cells were CD45RO-negative and positively selected for CCR7, with terminally differentiated effector memory CD45RA+ cells excluded. The material sequenced was naive CD8+ T cells sorted from blood. All receptors come from a woman in her twenties or thirties in good health.

The chain links TRBV13 to TRBJ2-2; the match to TRBD1 covers 11 bases. The germline V gene has CDR1 PRHDT and CDR2 FYEKMQ (reference sequence). With 5 bases clipped from V and 6 bases from J, the junction kept 8 bases outside the gene matches. The CDR3 sequence is 16 residues long. The CDR3 DNA is TGTGCCAGCAGCGTCCGGGACAGGGGGGACGCCGGGGAGCTGTTTTTT. Its translation: CASSVRDRGDAGELFF.

This chain uses TRBV6-6 with TRBJ2-7, with D possibly called TRBD1 or TRBD2 (5 bases each). The V end lost 5 bases, the J end lost 6 bases, and 17 bases lay between the germline ends. The germline gives CDR1 MNHNY, CDR2 SVGAGI (reference sequence). The CDR3 has 14 amino acids. As DNA, the CDR3 is TGTGCCAGCAGTGTCCGGGACCTACTGGGCGAGCAGTACTTC. This gives the protein CASSVRDLLGEQYF.

This chain uses TRBV5-6 with TRBJ1-3, with 12 bases that match TRBD1. The CDR3 length is 19 residues. Per germline, CDR1 SGHDT and CDR2 YYEEEE. Germline trimming cut 3 bases from V and 2 bases from J; bases unmatched to any gene: 12. CDR3: CASSSRRDRGQSAGNTIYF. CDR3 in DNA: TGTGCCAGCAGCTCAAGACGGGACAGGGGGCAGTCCGCTGGAAACACCATATATTTT. The complete variable domain, with remaining parts taken from reference TRBV5-6 and TRBJ1-3, reads DAGVTQSPTHLIKTRGQQVTLRCSPKSGHDTVSWYQQALGQGPQFIFQYYEEEERQRGNFPDRFSGHQFPNYSSELNVNALLLGDSALYLCASSSRRDRGQSAGNTIYFGEGSWLTVV.

The rearrangement joins TRBV2 to TRBJ2-7, with 11 positions matching TRBD2. With V trimmed by 6 bases and J by 4 bases, 14 bases remained unmatched. This CDR3 comprises 17 residues. Looked up from germline, CDR1 is SNHLY and CDR2 is FYNNEI. The CDR3, as DNA: TGTGCCAGCAGAATCTCCGGACTAGCGGGTTGGGGATACGAGCAGTACTTC. Protein product: CASRISGLAGWGYEQYF.

The chain has TRBV7-2 and TRBJ2-7; D possibly corresponds to TRBD2 (6 bases). Trimming cost V 4 bases and J 0 bases, with 7 bases left between them. There are 13 residues in the CDR3. CDR1 and CDR2 from the germline V gene are SGHTA and FQGNSA. The CDR3 loop is CASSWTISYEQYF. The DNA of the CDR3 is TGTGCCAGCAGCTGGACTATCTCCTACGAGCAGTACTTC.

The V gene is TRBV9, the J gene TRBJ1-4; no firm D call. This CDR3 has 12 amino acids. Trimming took off 3 bases at V and 8 bases at J, with 8 bases between the two ends. In germline, CDR1 is SGDLS, CDR2 YYNGEE. The CDR3 sequence is CASSANGEKLFF. The CDR3, as DNA: TGTGCCAGCAGCGCGAACGGGGAAAAACTGTTTTTT.

This rearrangement joins TRBV11-2 to TRBJ1-1, with TRBD1 identical over 8 bases. CDR3 length: 13 residues. V gave up 5 bases and J gave up 3 bases; unmatched junction bases: 2. Germline V CDR1 and CDR2: SGHAT, FQNNGV. The CDR3 protein is CASSLRGHTEAFF. For the CDR3, the DNA is TGTGCCAGCAGCCTCAGGGGGCACACTGAAGCTTTCTTT.